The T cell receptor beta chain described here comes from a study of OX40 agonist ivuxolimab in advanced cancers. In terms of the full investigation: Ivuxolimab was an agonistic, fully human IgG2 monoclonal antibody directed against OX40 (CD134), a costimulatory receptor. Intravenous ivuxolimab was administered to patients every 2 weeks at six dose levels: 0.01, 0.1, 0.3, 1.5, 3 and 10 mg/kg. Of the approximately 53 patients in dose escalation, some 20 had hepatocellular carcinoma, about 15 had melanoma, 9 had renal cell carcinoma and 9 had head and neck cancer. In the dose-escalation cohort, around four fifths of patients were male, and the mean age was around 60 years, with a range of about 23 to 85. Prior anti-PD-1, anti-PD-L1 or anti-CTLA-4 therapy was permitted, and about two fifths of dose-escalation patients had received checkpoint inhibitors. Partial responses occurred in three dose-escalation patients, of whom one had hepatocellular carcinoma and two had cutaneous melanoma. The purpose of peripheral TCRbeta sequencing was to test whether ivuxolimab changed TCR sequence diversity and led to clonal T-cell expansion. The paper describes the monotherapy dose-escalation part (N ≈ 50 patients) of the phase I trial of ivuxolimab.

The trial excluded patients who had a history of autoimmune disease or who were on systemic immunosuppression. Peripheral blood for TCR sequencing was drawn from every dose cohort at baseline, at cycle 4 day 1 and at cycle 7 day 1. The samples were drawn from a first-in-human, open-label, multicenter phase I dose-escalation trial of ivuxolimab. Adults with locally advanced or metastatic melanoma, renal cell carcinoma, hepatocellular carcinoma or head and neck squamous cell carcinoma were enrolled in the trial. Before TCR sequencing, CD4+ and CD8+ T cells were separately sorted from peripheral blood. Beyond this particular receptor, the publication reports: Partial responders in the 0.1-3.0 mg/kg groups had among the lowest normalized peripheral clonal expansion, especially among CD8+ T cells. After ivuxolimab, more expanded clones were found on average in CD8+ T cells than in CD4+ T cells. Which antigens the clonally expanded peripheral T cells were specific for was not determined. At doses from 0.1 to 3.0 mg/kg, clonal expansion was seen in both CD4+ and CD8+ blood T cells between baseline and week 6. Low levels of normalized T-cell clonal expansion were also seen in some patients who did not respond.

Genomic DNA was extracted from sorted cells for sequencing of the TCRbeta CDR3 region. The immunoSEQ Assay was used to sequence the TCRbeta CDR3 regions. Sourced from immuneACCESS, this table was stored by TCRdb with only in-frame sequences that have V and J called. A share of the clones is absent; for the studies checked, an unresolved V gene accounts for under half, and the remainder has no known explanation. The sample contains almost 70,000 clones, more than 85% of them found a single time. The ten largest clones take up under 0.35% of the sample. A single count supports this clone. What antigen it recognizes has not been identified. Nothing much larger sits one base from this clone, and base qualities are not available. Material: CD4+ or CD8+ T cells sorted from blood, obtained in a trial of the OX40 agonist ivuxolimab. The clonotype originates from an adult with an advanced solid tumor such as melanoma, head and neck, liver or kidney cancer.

DNA sequence: TGCGCCAGCAGCTTGGCTGGTTCTTTGAACACCGGGGAGCTGTTTTTT. Translated, it reads CASSLAGSLNTGELFF. Rearrangement joined TRBV5-1 to TRBJ2-2, with the D gene uncertain. Inclusive of the bounding cysteine and phenylalanine, the CDR3 is 16 residues long. Just the 48-base CDR3 DNA is kept, in frame starting at base 1. V loses 0 bases, J loses 1 base, and the germline ends lie 10 bases apart. CDR1 and CDR2, looked up from the germline V gene, are SGHRS and YFSETQ. The full variable domain, with segments outside the CDR3 supplied by the reference TRBV5-1 and TRBJ2-2 proteins, appears as KAGVTQTPRYLIKTRGQQVTLSCSPISGHRSVSWYQQTPGQGLQFLFEYFSETQRNKGNFPGRFSGRQFSNSRSEMNVSTLELGDSALYLCASSLAGSLNTGELFFGEGSRLTVL.